This TCR beta chain is drawn from a study of cytomegalovirus exposure and HLA in healthy donors (dated by TCRdb to about 2017). Turning to the overall study: An earlier analysis of some 600 of the donors reported under 300 Gb of sequence data and 117 million unique TCR beta sequences obtained from roughly 170 million T cells. Approximately 310 gigabases of sequencing data and approximately 84 million unique TCR sequences were included in an early release covering 550 to 800 HLA-typed donors. Of the 300 to 450 genotyped donors, 65% to 90% fell in the genetic ancestry cluster associated with self-reported Caucasian donors. The study aimed to test whether cataloging public T cell receptors could reveal signatures of past pathogen exposure. Using immunosequencing, the study profiled T cell repertoires from 500 to 800 subjects and related those repertoires to cytomegalovirus serostatus. A separate validation cohort of over a hundred different subjects was used in addition to the roughly 670-subject first cohort. To predict cytomegalovirus infection status, the study brought together high-throughput TCR immunosequencing, statistical association of individual TCRs with disease status, and machine learning. To study patterns of TCR occurrence, a later analysis re-analyzed previously published TCR beta repertoires from around 670 donors and added high-resolution HLA genotyping. Rather than using new phenotypic data, the later analysis identified candidate immune exposures from TCR beta sequences and from how often those sequences occurred across donors. An earlier analysis of 587 of the donors used high-throughput TCR beta sequencing to judge whether each TCR beta V gene segment behaved as functional or pseudogenic. Donor age, sex, ethnicity and CMV serostatus were compiled alongside the repertoire data. A later genetic analysis took genome-wide SNP genotypes for about three fifths of the roughly 700 donors and used that subset as a discovery cohort. Every repertoire in the discovery cohort had been generated on one and the same sequencing platform. Class I and class II HLA loci were covered by the typing at four-digit resolution. The number of typed donors differed by locus: about 620-640 for A, B, C, DRB1 and DQB1; 500 to 550 for DQA1; roughly 600 for DPA1; and around 450 for DPB1. Four to six DR-DQ haplotypes were handled as single units for association and clustering because linkage in the cohort was strong. Among about 370 genotyped donors of the cohort, an average of approximately 240,000 unique TCR beta nucleotide sequences was sequenced per donor, of which 15% to 20% were non-productive.

In the germline V gene (reference sequence), CDR1 corresponds to LNHNV and CDR2 to YYDKDF. Spanning cysteine to phenylalanine, the CDR3 consists of 15 amino acids. Just the 45-base CDR3 DNA is kept, in frame starting at base 1. V is trimmed back by 3 bases and J by 1 base, and the junction contains 3 bases that no gene match accounts for. The cohort comprised hundreds of healthy bone marrow donors. At the time of sampling, every cohort member was nominally healthy, though immune exposures that went unrecorded were likely present. The donor tested CMV seronegative, placing the donor among the 350 or so seronegative members of the cohort. A peripheral blood sample was provided by each donor, and peripheral blood mononuclear cells were used for TCR beta sequencing. Genomic DNA extraction from the blood cell samples was performed with the Qiagen DNeasy Blood Extraction Kit. Results the study describes overall, beyond this receptor: A further reported finding was that TCR beta sequences accurately predicted the HLA-A and HLA-B alleles for most subjects in the first cohort. In an earlier analysis of fewer than 700 of the donors, most TCR beta V segments appeared in productive rearrangements about 87% or about 30% of the time, broadly matching IMGT annotations. This cohort had only TCR beta chains sequenced, and the lack of alpha or paired-chain data limited which features could be detected. The only immune exposure information available for the cohort was CMV serostatus. In vitro tests confirmed that a few of the cytomegalovirus-associated TCR beta chains recognize cytomegalovirus antigens. According to the authors, the approach could potentially be generalized to other disease states and immunological phenotypes. When HLA alleles, especially DR and DQ, strongly co-occurred, TCR associations were difficult to assign to individual alleles. The presence/absence analyses assumed that sequencing depth was roughly uniform across donors, and that assumption may not be true. In a later genetic analysis, fewer N-insertions in productive TCRs were reported among donors in an Asian-associated ancestry cluster than the roughly 640-donor mean. Most TCR sequences were seen in very few donors, while some public TCRs were found in many individuals. A later analysis associated roughly 17,000 TCR beta sequences with specific HLA alleles at a false discovery rate of 0.05. HLA typing was unavailable for some donors at each locus, so association tests used only the typed subset. A later analysis found that most CMV-associated TCR beta chains appeared HLA-restricted, with HLA associations seemingly driven largely by CMV exposure. V-gene and J-gene trimming of TCR beta chains was associated with a missense DCLRE1C variant in a later genetic analysis, and the association was replicated in an independent cohort. In a later analysis, several top co-occurrence clusters were reported to appear linked to parvovirus B19, influenza, CMV and Epstein-Barr virus. The 87-base-pair reads could not distinguish some IMGT-functional V segments, including TRBV6-2 and TRBV6-3, so those segments were excluded. According to a later analysis, TCR association rates differed among HLA loci, with DRB1 alleles showing the most associated TCRs and HLA-C alleles showing the fewest. A cluster of highly shared sequence variants was judged likely to represent a technical artifact of the sequencing pipeline. In a later analysis, HLA-associated TCR beta chains were found to be more clonally expanded and to have lower generation probabilities than equally common non-associated chains. The classifier was reported to diagnose cytomegalovirus status with high specificity and sensitivity in both the original cohort and the validation cohort. Linkage disequilibrium might explain the correlated functional status among segregating V segments, but an unknown experimental factor could not be ruled out. The earlier analysis of approximately 560 of the donors excluded some 15 rarely observed V segments, including chromosome 9 orphons, because counts were too low. A total of 150 or so TCR beta chains were listed by the study as associated with cytomegalovirus.

The library was made by the immunoSEQ multiplex PCR assay. For the multiplex PCR, a mixture combining 60 forward primers for TCR Vbeta segments and 13 reverse primers for TCR Jbeta segments was used. Amplification of the CDR3 region of rearranged TCR beta genes was performed with a multiplex PCR assay on genomic DNA. The Illumina HiSeq System was used to sequence the amplified TCR beta libraries as 87-base-pair reads. The paper's processing steps were these. In a later analysis, some 80 million unique TCR beta chains were counted across the 500 to 850 repertoires, and roughly 11 million of these chains were shared by at least two donors. Raw reads were error-corrected and collapsed into unique sequences by a nearest-neighbor algorithm in which closely related sequences were merged to remove PCR and sequencing errors. Alignment of CDR3 sequences to IMGT reference sequences was used to assign V, D and J gene segments. For a sequence to be retained, a match of at least six nucleotides to both a V gene segment and a J gene segment was required. A rearrangement was called productive if the CDR3 had no stop codons and remained in frame with V and J, and every other rearrangement was called non-productive. Following IMGT convention, CDR3 was defined as the stretch from the second conserved V-encoded cysteine to the conserved J-encoded phenylalanine. The earlier analysis of 550 to 650 of the donors excluded any sequence lacking an unambiguous match to a single V gene segment. An earlier analysis of a few hundred of the donors called V segments functional above 56.7% productive rearrangements and segregating when the between-donor standard deviation exceeded 5%. A statistical classification framework was built to diagnose cytomegalovirus status from the catalog of TCR beta chain sequences. In a later analysis, TCR nucleotide sequences were compared against IMGT/GENE-DB human TR gene sequences so that V and J genes could be assigned. The TCRdist pipeline was used in a later analysis to assign CDR3 sequences and most-parsimonious VDJ recombination scenarios. In a later analysis, every TCR beta chain was defined by the combination of its CDR3 amino acid sequence and its V-gene family, and reads without a unique V-gene family were dropped. In a later analysis, 450 to 600 highly shared, low-generation-probability nucleotide sequences were removed to address suspected cross-contamination and a sequencing artifact. In a later analysis, a clonal expansion index was calculated for each public chain from normalized within-repertoire ranks of inferred template counts. In a later analysis, generation probabilities were computed with a VDJ recombination model fitted to out-of-frame rearrangements, and the resulting probabilities were checked against IGoR. Hypergeometric tests were used in a later analysis to score TCR-TCR, TCR-HLA and TCR-CMV co-occurrence, with a repertoire-size bias correction applied to the TCR pairs. To estimate false discovery rates, a later analysis permuted the HLA or CMV assignments 20 times. A later analysis grouped co-occurring TCRs with DBSCAN, adding TCRdist sequence similarity when clustering within HLA-allele-positive subsets. Repertoires with fewer than 30,000 or more than 120,000 public chains were left out of co-occurrence clustering, as were about 5 repertoires with anomalous nucleotide sharing. The table was pulled from immuneACCESS by TCRdb, which kept in-frame rearrangements only. Such tables lose some clones; where checked, under half of the loss comes from unresolved V genes, and the rest has no known cause. V and J calls plus clone size are reproduced from that table; the DNA served to infer D and trimming. For this sample the table gives some 200,000 clones, of which around three quarters were detected only once. The ten top clones hold about 2% of the sample.

In regard to this clone: It has no known antigen specificity. Base qualities are not at hand, and no much larger clone is one base apart.

The sample was PBMCs. This chain is built from TRBV15 and TRBJ1-1; 9 bases in the junction line up with TRBD1. This receptor was taken from a woman in her fifties or sixties in good health and CMV-seronegative. The CDR3 in this case is CATSRDRGGNTEAFF. The nucleotides read TGTGCCACCAGCAGGGACAGGGGAGGGAACACTGAAGCTTTCTTT. The CDR3, completed at both ends by the reference TRBV15 and TRBJ1-1 genes, gives the full variable domain DAMVIQNPRYQVTQFGKPVTLSCSQTLNHNVMYWYQQKSSQAPKLLFHYYDKDFNNEADTPDNFQSRRPNTSFCFLDIRSPGLGDTAMYLCATSRDRGGNTEAFFGQGTRLTVV.